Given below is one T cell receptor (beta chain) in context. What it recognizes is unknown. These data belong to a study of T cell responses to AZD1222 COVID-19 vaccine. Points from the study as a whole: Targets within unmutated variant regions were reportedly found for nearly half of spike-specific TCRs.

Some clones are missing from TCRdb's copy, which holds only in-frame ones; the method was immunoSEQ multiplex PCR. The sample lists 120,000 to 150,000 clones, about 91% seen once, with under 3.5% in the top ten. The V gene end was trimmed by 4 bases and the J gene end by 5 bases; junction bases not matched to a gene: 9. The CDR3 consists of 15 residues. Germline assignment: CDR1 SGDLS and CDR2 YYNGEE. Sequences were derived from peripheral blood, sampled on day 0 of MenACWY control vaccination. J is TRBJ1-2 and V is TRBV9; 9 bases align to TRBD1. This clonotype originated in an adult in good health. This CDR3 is CASSPRQGGQYGYTF. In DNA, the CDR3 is TGTGCCAGCAGCCCTCGACAGGGGGGACAGTATGGCTACACCTTC. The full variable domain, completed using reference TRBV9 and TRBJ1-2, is DSGVTQTPKHLITATGQRVTLRCSPRSGDLSVYWYQQSLDQGLQFLIQYYNGEERAKGNILERFSAQQFPDLHSELNLSSLELGDSALYFCASSPRQGGQYGYTFGSGTRLTVV.